What follows are 16 T cell receptor beta chains derived from one specimen sequenced in a study of control samples from healthy donors and cancer patients. The assay was immunoSEQ multiplex PCR, and TCRdb's table has in-frame clones only and misses some. The sample carries roughly 68,000 clones, nearly 85% recorded once. Sequenced material: blood. These receptor sequences come from a man in his sixties in good health.

The chain joins TRBV28 to TRBJ1-5, with D uncertain. CDR3 length equals 15 residues. Trimming removed 5 bases at V and 11 bases at J, with 22 bases between. CDR1 MDHEN and CDR2 SYDVKM come from the germline V gene. CDR3 sequence: CASSNTGTAGRSQHF. CDR3 nucleotides: TGTGCCAGCAGTAATACCGGAACAGCGGGCAGGTCCCAGCATTTT.

This clone was seen more than once but under ten times. The rearrangement links TRBV3-1 (or the pseudogene TRBV3-2) to TRBJ2-7; 11 bases agree with TRBD2. Germline CDR1 LGHDT, CDR2 YNNKEL (reference sequence). CDR3 length: 15 residues. The junction had 7 bases not matched to a gene; V was cut back by 3 bases and J by 6 bases. CDR3 coding DNA: TGTGCCAGCAGCCAGGGAACTAGCGGGGGTCGCGAGCAGTACTTC. This translates into CASSQGTSGGREQYF.

The chain employs TRBV6-2 or TRBV6-3 and TRBJ2-2; D is ambiguous. The CDR3 contains 12 residues. CDR1 and CDR2 from the germline V gene are MNHEY and SVGEGT. Trimming took 4 bases from V and 7 from J, leaving 7 bases between them. The CDR3 region is CASSLPFGELFF. Written as DNA, the CDR3 is TGTGCCAGCAGTTTACCATTCGGGGAGCTGTTTTTT.

This chain uses TRBV28 with TRBJ2-3; D possibly corresponds to TRBD2 (7 bases). Trimming removed 6 bases from V and 2 bases from J, with 12 bases in between. This CDR3 has 14 residues. Per germline, CDR1 MDHEN and CDR2 SYDVKM. CDR3 nucleotide sequence: TGTGCCAGCAGGAGGGGGGGAGCCACAGATACGCAGTATTTT. Its protein product is CASRRGGATDTQYF.

The V and J genes are TRBV10-3 and TRBJ2-1; 8 bases align to TRBD2. After removal of 3 bases from V and 2 bases from J, the junction contained 6 bases not matched to a gene. This CDR3 has 16 residues. Germline V lookup: CDR1 ENHRY, CDR2 SYGVKD. CDR3: CAISDPREVPYNEQFF. The CDR3 nucleotides read TGTGCCATCAGTGATCCGCGGGAGGTCCCCTACAATGAGCAGTTCTTC.

The chain joins TRBV29-1 to TRBJ1-1, with D unclear. CDR1 and CDR2 (germline): SQVTM, ANQGSEA. The CDR3 consists of 13 residues. Trimming took off 3 bases at V and 9 bases at J, with 17 bases between the two ends. The DNA for the CDR3 is TGCAGCGTTGACTTCCCCGTGGAAGGTAAAGCTTTCTTT. Its protein is CSVDFPVEGKAFF.

The chain has TRBV6-2 or TRBV6-3 and TRBJ1-1; D is unresolved. Germline V gene sequence: CDR1 MNHEY, CDR2 SVGEGT. V lost 2 bases and J 3 bases, leaving 10 bases between the germline ends. This CDR3 is built from 14 residues. The CDR3 spells CASSYVTGDTEAFF. The CDR3 DNA is TGTGCCAGCAGTTACGTCACTGGGGACACTGAAGCTTTCTTT.

The chain combines TRBV28 with TRBJ1-4; unclear D gene. V lost 1 base, J lost 8 bases, and 20 bases lay in between. The CDR3 has 17 amino acids. The germline V gene encodes CDR1 MDHEN and CDR2 SYDVKM. CDR3 sequence (DNA): TGTGCCAGCAGTTTATTGGGGTCAGCCAAGAAAGGGGAAAAACTGTTTTTT. Residues: CASSLLGSAKKGEKLFF.

The chain combines TRBV28 with TRBJ2-2; D gene ambiguous. The CDR3 loop spans 14 amino acids. Trimming took 4 bases from V and 5 from J, leaving 11 bases between them. CDR1 and CDR2 from the germline V gene are MDHEN and SYDVKM. CDR3 loop: CASSSPTLTGELFF. The CDR3 DNA reads TGTGCCAGCAGTTCCCCGACCTTGACCGGGGAGCTGTTTTTT.

This chain uses TRBV9 with TRBJ2-2, with 8 positions matching TRBD1. Germline V gives CDR1 SGDLS, CDR2 YYNGEE. The V segment lost 5 bases and the J segment 6 bases; nucleotides outside the gene matches: 9. The CDR3 has 15 amino acids. In DNA form, the CDR3 reads TGTGCCAGCAGTACCAGGGGGCAACTGGCCGGGGAGCTGTTTTTT. Its protein product is CASSTRGQLAGELFF.

DNA for the CDR3: TGTGCCAGCAGCCAGGGGGGGAGTCCTTACGAGCAGTACTTC. It encodes CASSQGGSPYEQYF. The chain couples TRBV9 to TRBJ2-7; either TRBD1 or TRBD2 may supply D (7 bases each). The V end was cut by 4 bases, the J end by 4 bases, with 15 bases between. The CDR3 runs 14 residues. Germline V gene lookup returns CDR1 SGDLS and CDR2 YYNGEE.

The CDR3 coding sequence is TGTGCCAGCAGCGTGGAAGCGGGAGGAGGGCAGTTCTTC. Translating it yields CASSVEAGGGQFF. The chain recombines TRBV9 with TRBJ2-1; 9 nucleotides match TRBD2. Per the germline V gene, CDR1 is SGDLS and CDR2 is YYNGEE. V shed 2 bases and J 12 bases; nucleotides not matched to a gene: 6. The CDR3 loop spans 13 amino acids.

The rearrangement uses TRBV2 and TRBJ2-6; 9 bases match TRBD1. V lost 9 bases, J lost 9 bases, and 3 bases stayed unmatched. Germline assignment: CDR1 SNHLY and CDR2 FYNNEI. The CDR3 is made up of 12 amino acids. The CDR3 reads CARGGQGNVLTF. The CDR3 DNA sequence: TGTGCCAGGGGGGGACAGGGCAACGTCCTGACTTTC.

This clone is labeled as medium-sized. The rearrangement joins TRBV29-1 to TRBJ1-2; weak D call: TRBD1 (5 bases). The CDR3 loop spans 15 amino acids. Trimming stripped 0 bases from V and 3 bases from J, with 14 bases between. Germline CDR1 reads SQVTM; CDR2 reads ANQGSEA. The CDR3 reads CSVEDLWGTYYGYTF. CDR3 nucleotide sequence: TGCAGCGTTGAAGATCTTTGGGGCACCTACTATGGCTACACCTTC. Full variable domain (missing parts from reference TRBV29-1 and TRBJ1-2): SAVISQKPSRDICQRGTSLTIQCQVDSQVTMMFWYRQQPGQSLTLIATANQGSEATYESGFVIDKFPISRPNLTFSTLTVSNMSPEDSSIYLCSVEDLWGTYYGYTFGSGTRLTVV.

The chain employs TRBV5-1 and TRBJ1-1; 9 nucleotides line up with TRBD1. The CDR3 loop spans 15 amino acids. Looked up from germline, CDR1 is SGHRS and CDR2 is YFSETQ. Trimming took 4 bases from V and 2 from J; bases not matched to a gene: 6. The CDR3 loop is CASSPTGGSNTEAFF. The CDR3 coding sequence is TGCGCCAGCAGCCCGACAGGGGGATCCAACACTGAAGCTTTCTTT.

This chain links TRBV4-3 with TRBJ2-2; 8 nucleotides line up with TRBD2. The CDR3 sequence is 17 residues long. Germline CDR1 and CDR2: LGHNA and YSLEER. Germline trimming cut 3 bases from V and 2 bases from J; bases unmatched to any gene: 8. CDR3 in DNA: TGCGCCAGCAGCCATGTCCTGCGGGAGGATAACACCGGGGAGCTGTTTTTT. The encoded protein is CASSHVLREDNTGELFF.